This T cell receptor (beta chain) was documented in a study of human T cells and chemical hapten exposure. Regarding the study as a whole: It should be noted that donors had alopecia, so their immune response may differ from healthy people's. TCRs exceeding a frequency of 1 in 1000 stayed unchanged under DPC sensitization.

Noted time point: pre-sensitization, week 0. Treatment indicated: therapeutic diphenylcyclopropenone sensitization with weekly scalp DPC. MiXCR, applied by TCRdb to the RACE reads, yields one record per CDR3 protein. The data contain 300,000 to 450,000 distinct CDR3 sequences, 5.1% of them seen just once; the ten biggest clones take up approximately 2.8%. Details on this clonotype: Its antigen is not identified.

The CDR3 contains 17 residues. Germline values: CDR1 MGHRA, CDR2 YSYEKL. Deletions cut 1 base from V and 0 bases from J, with 13 bases between. The chain recombines TRBV4-1 with TRBJ1-5, with a weak D call TRBD1 (6 bases). The source of this sequence is a woman aged 50 to 60 with alopecia areata. Some clones in this sample may be carry-over from other donors' samples. The sequencing here drew on whole blood, taken in connection with sensitization to the hapten diphenylcyclopropenone (DPC). In DNA, the CDR3 is TGCGCCAGCAGCCAAGCCCTGACAGGAGATAGCAATCAGCCCCAGCATTTT. This translates into CASSQALTGDSNQPQHF.